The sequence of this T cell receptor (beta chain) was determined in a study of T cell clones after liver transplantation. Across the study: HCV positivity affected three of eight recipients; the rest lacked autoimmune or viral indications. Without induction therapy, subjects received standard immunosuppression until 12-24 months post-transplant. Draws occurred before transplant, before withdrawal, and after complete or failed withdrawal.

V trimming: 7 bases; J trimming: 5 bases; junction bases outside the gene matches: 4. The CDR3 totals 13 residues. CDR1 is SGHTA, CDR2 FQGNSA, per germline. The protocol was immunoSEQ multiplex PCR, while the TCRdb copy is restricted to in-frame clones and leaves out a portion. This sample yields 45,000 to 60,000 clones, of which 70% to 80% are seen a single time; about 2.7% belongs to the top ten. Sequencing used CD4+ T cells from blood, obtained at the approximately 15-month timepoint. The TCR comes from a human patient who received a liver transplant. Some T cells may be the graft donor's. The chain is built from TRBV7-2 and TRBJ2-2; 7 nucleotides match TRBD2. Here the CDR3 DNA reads TGTGCCAGCAATGACGGGGGGACCGGGGAGCTGTTTTTT. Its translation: CASNDGGTGELFF.